Below, one TCR beta chain is given with its context. Its antigen is not known. The data are from a study of blood T cells in healthy people across ages. Overall study results and limits: Comparison with aged donors showed that long-lived donors had more naive CD4+ cells and higher diversity. Naive T cell percentage and TCR beta diversity correlated strongly. Among T cells, TCR beta diversity per million cells dropped roughly linearly as age rose.

Samples each yielded at least 6 micrograms of total RNA. Then a second PCR, running about 6 to 12 cycles, was carried out with a sample-barcoded 5' primer and a J-beta primer mix. TCRdb recomputed calls from the 5' RACE reads with MiXCR, one row per CDR3 protein. This table holds about a million distinct CDR3 sequences, approximately 50% found once. Specimen: blood. This TCR derives from a woman aged 60-75 years in good health.

The CDR3 loop is CASSLGTGAFYEQYF. CDR3 DNA sequence: TGTGCCAGCAGCCTGGGGACAGGGGCTTTCTACGAGCAGTACTTC. The chain is built from TRBV3-1 and TRBJ2-7; 10 bases are a match to TRBD1. The length of the CDR3 is 15 residues. The V segment lost 4 bases and the J segment 3 bases; nucleotides outside the gene matches: 6. CDR1 is LGHDT and CDR2 is YNNKEL in the germline V gene (reference sequence).